One TCR beta chain is described in this entry. TCRdb's table, derived via immunoSEQ multiplex PCR, lists solely in-frame clones and lacks some. The table shows under 120,000 clones, with around 94% occurring only once. The CDR3 loop spans 15 amino acids. Trimming removed 5 bases from V and 2 bases from J; junction bases left unmatched: 8. The germline CDR1 and CDR2 sequences are SGHVS and FQNEAQ. The sample is drawn from a study of T cell responses to AZD1222 COVID-19 vaccine. This clonotype was obtained from an adult in good health. The rearrangement joins TRBV7-8 to TRBJ1-1, with TRBD1 identical over 7 bases. This specimen was peripheral blood, taken on day 0 of AZD1222 vaccination. The CDR3 sequence: CASSLSGTANTEAFF. The DNA of the CDR3 is TGTGCCAGCAGCCTTTCCGGGACAGCCAACACTGAAGCTTTCTTT.